The 17 T cell receptor beta chains reported below all come from one sample, sequenced in a study of human versus mouse CDR3 diversity and MHC coevolution. Data came from immunoSEQ multiplex PCR; TCRdb stores just in-frame clones and leaves some out. Among about 60,000 clones, just under 95% were seen once, and the ten largest hold 15% to 20%. The source material was naive CD4+ T cells from blood. Described subset: CD45RO-negative CD62L-positive naive CD4 T cells. These receptors originate from a person between 60 and 69 years old in good health.

This sequence joins TRBV7-8 and TRBJ2-3, with D perhaps matching TRBD2 (6 bases). The CDR3 loop spans 18 amino acids. CDR1 is SGHVS and CDR2 is FQNEAQ in the germline V gene. The V gene lost 5 bases and the J gene lost 0 bases, with 21 bases spanning the gap. CDR3 loop: CASSNIVTGLISTDTQYF. CDR3 nucleotides: TGTGCCAGCAGCAACATCGTAACGGGACTGATTAGCACAGATACGCAGTATTTT.

This chain links TRBV5-1 with TRBJ2-3, with TRBD1 identical over 11 bases. Germline lookup yields CDR1 SGHRS and CDR2 YFSETQ. The CDR3 length is 16 residues. J was trimmed by 0 bases and V by 4 bases; bases with no gene match: 4. The DNA for the CDR3 is TGCGCCAGCAGCCCCGGGACAGGGGGAAGCACAGATACGCAGTATTTT. This sequence encodes CASSPGTGGSTDTQYF.

The chain combines TRBV19 with TRBJ2-1; 13 bases fit TRBD2. Germline trimming cut 3 bases from V and 10 bases from J; bases unmatched to any gene: 6. CDR1 LNHDA and CDR2 SQIVND come from the germline V gene (reference sequence). There are 15 residues in the CDR3. The CDR3 DNA sequence: TGTGCCAGTAGTATGGGGACTAGCGGGAACCAAGAGCAGTTCTTC. This codes for CASSMGTSGNQEQFF.

V usage is TRBV2 and J usage is TRBJ1-5; D not certain. Germline assignment: CDR1 SNHLY and CDR2 FYNNEI. Trimming left V 4 bases short and J 2 bases short, with 12 bases between. This CDR3 has 15 amino acids. The CDR3: CASSAEGGGNQPQHF. CDR3 nucleotides: TGTGCCAGCAGTGCGGAGGGTGGCGGCAATCAGCCCCAGCATTTT. Full variable domain (missing parts from reference TRBV2 and TRBJ1-5): EPEVTQTPSHQVTQMGQEVILRCVPISNHLYFYWYRQILGQKVEFLVSFYNNEISEKSEIFDDQFSVERPDGSNFTLKIRSTKLEDSAMYFCASSAEGGGNQPQHFGDGTRLSIL.

This chain uses TRBV6-1 with TRBJ2-2; no firm D call. Germline CDR1 and CDR2: MNHNS and SASEGT. This CDR3 has 14 amino acids. V was trimmed by 6 bases and J by 1 base, leaving 9 bases between them. Written as DNA, the CDR3 is TGTGCCAGCAGGAGGATGGAGAACACCGGGGAGCTGTTTTTT. The encoded protein is CASRRMENTGELFF.

This clone has a single count. The chain's CDR3 is CASSLAGVNEKLFF. DNA for the CDR3: TGTGCCAGCAGCTTGGCGGGTGTGAATGAAAAACTGTTTTTT. The chain is built from TRBV5-4 and TRBJ1-4; no clear D. CDR3 length equals 14 residues. V was shortened by 0 bases and J by 5 bases, with 8 bases between the two germline ends. Looked up from germline, CDR1 is SGHNT and CDR2 is YYREEE (reference sequence).

A single count supports this clone. The rearrangement uses TRBV5-1 and TRBJ1-3; D may be TRBD1 (6 bases). Per the germline V gene, CDR1 is SGHRS and CDR2 is YFSETQ. The CDR3 sequence is 16 residues long. The V and J ends lost 0 bases and 0 bases respectively, with 10 bases between them. CDR3 sequence: CASSLEAGVSGNTIYF. DNA for the CDR3: TGCGCCAGCAGCTTGGAGGCAGGGGTCTCTGGAAACACCATATATTTT.

The rearrangement uses TRBV5-6 and TRBJ1-4; D perhaps matches TRBD1 (6 bases). Trimming left V 4 bases short and J 8 bases short, with 21 bases between. Germline CDR1 reads SGHDT; CDR2 reads YYEEEE. The CDR3 has 16 amino acids. Written as DNA, the CDR3 is TGTGCCAGCAGCCGAGCGGGGGGCAGGGTAGACGAAAAACTGTTTTTT. Translated, it gives CASSRAGGRVDEKLFF.

The chain has TRBV7-2 and TRBJ1-5; D gene uncertain. Trimming took 1 base from V and 1 from J, leaving 8 bases between them. Germline CDR1 reads SGHTA; CDR2 reads FQGNSA. The CDR3 has 15 residues. The CDR3, as DNA: TGTGCCAGCAGCTTAGATGGGCGAAGCAATCAGCCCCAGCATTTT. Translated, it gives CASSLDGRSNQPQHF.

The rearrangement uses TRBV7-9 and TRBJ1-5; a possible D gene is TRBD1 (6 bases). This CDR3 comprises 14 residues. Germline V gene data show CDR1 as SEHNR and CDR2 as FQNEAQ (reference sequence). Trimming left V 1 base short and J 5 bases short, with 9 bases between. For the CDR3, the DNA is TGTGCCAGCAGCTTAGGGGGGCAGGATCAGCCCCAGCATTTT. Translating gives CASSLGGQDQPQHF.

The rearrangement links TRBV5-1 to TRBJ2-7; possibly TRBD1 for D (7 bases). V gave up 4 bases and J gave up 3 bases, with 17 bases separating them. CDR1 is SGHRS and CDR2 is YFSETQ in the germline V gene. The CDR3 is 15 residues long. The CDR3 spells CASSPQGGESYEQYF. The CDR3 region has the DNA TGCGCCAGCAGCCCGCAGGGGGGTGAGAGCTACGAGCAGTACTTC.

The CDR3 nucleotides are TGTGCCTGGACCCCTAGCGGCCATGGCTACACCTTC. This gives the protein CAWTPSGHGYTF. This chain uses TRBV30 with TRBJ1-2, with D unresolved. V was shortened by 4 bases and J by 6 bases, with 12 bases between the two germline ends. The CDR3 spans 12 residues. CDR1 is GTSNPN and CDR2 is SVGIG in the germline V gene (reference sequence).

This chain uses TRBV30 with TRBJ1-3; D is uncertain. The CDR3 consists of 11 residues. Germline V CDR1 and CDR2: GTSNPN, SVGIG (reference sequence). Trimming removed 7 bases from V and 0 bases from J, with 4 bases in between. CDR3 sequence reads: CAFSSGNTIYF. Here the CDR3 DNA reads TGTGCCTTTAGCTCTGGAAACACCATATATTTT.

The chain links TRBV19 to TRBJ2-3, with 8 bases that match TRBD2. The CDR3 length is 14 residues. CDR1 is LNHDA, CDR2 SQIVND, per germline (reference sequence). Germline trimming cut 5 bases from V and 6 bases from J; bases unmatched to any gene: 7. CDR3 loop: CASSQTLAGDTQYF. In nucleotides, the CDR3 is TGTGCCAGTAGTCAGACTTTAGCGGGGGATACGCAGTATTTT.

This sequence joins TRBV27 and TRBJ1-5, with D possibly matching TRBD1 (6 bases). The V and J ends lost 3 bases and 6 bases respectively, with 12 bases between them. There are 14 residues in the CDR3. Germline V lookup: CDR1 MNHEY, CDR2 SMNVEV (reference sequence). This CDR3 reads CASSLNRVGQPQHF. CDR3 nucleotides: TGTGCCAGCAGTTTGAACAGGGTGGGTCAGCCCCAGCATTTT.

This chain uses TRBV28 with TRBJ2-2, with D perhaps matching TRBD2 (6 bases). The CDR3 contains 19 residues. Trimming removed 6 bases from V and 1 base from J, with 24 bases in between. Germline CDR1 reads MDHEN; CDR2 reads SYDVKM. The CDR3 DNA reads TGTGCCAGCAGGCCGCGGGGCAGGCCCCAACCTAAGAACACCGGGGAGCTGTTTTTT. Encoded protein: CASRPRGRPQPKNTGELFF.

V and J are TRBV7-7 and TRBJ2-5, with 9 positions matching TRBD2. Germline V gene sequence: CDR1 SSHAT, CDR2 FNYEAQ (reference sequence). The CDR3 runs to 14 residues. V was clipped by 5 bases and J by 5 bases; unmatched bases: 6. The chain's CDR3 is CASSARAGGETQYF. In DNA, the CDR3 is TGTGCCAGCAGCGCGAGGGCGGGAGGGGAGACCCAGTACTTC.